The 17 T cell receptor beta chains listed next were all sequenced from one sample in a study of blood T cell repertoires in COVID-19. Using immunoSEQ multiplex PCR, the repertoire was profiled, and TCRdb retains in-frame clones only, with some absent. There are more than 95,000 clones in the sample; 70% to 90% occur only once, and approximately 3.5% lies in the top ten. The specimen sequenced was peripheral blood. These receptor sequences come from a human donor in a cohort sampled during active COVID-19.

CDR3 nucleotide sequence: TGTGCCAGCAGCCTTATAGCGGGGGCCCTCTACGAGCAGTACTTC. Amino acids: CASSLIAGALYEQYF. V and J are TRBV7-6 and TRBJ2-7, with 9 bases lining up with TRBD2. Germline loops: CDR1 SGHVS, CDR2 FNYEAQ. The CDR3 contains 15 residues. The V and J ends lost 5 bases and 3 bases, in that order; junction bases with no gene match: 8.

V and J are TRBV7-8 and TRBJ1-5; TRBD1 is a possible D gene (5 bases). The CDR3 is made up of 15 amino acids. Germline values: CDR1 SGHVS, CDR2 FQNEAQ. The V end lost 1 base, the J end lost 1 base, and 8 bases lay between the germline ends. Written as DNA, the CDR3 is TGTGCCAGCAGCTTAGGTCAGGGAAGCAATCAGCCCCAGCATTTT. Protein product: CASSLGQGSNQPQHF. The variable domain in full, completed from reference TRBV7-8 and TRBJ1-5, reads GAGVSQSPRYKVAKRGQDVALRCDPISGHVSLFWYQQALGQGPEFLTYFQNEAQLDKSGLPSDRFFAERPEGSVSTLKIQRTQQEDSAVYLCASSLGQGSNQPQHFGDGTRLSIL.

V and J are TRBV5-1 and TRBJ1-2, with a possible D match to TRBD1 (5 bases). Per the germline V gene, CDR1 is SGHRS and CDR2 is YFSETQ. Trimming removed 0 bases from V and 3 bases from J, with 9 bases in between. CDR3 length equals 14 residues. The CDR3 DNA follows: TGCGCCAGCAGCTTGGTGGAGGGGTACTATGGCTACACCTTC. As protein: CASSLVEGYYGYTF.

The chain carries TRBV19 and TRBJ1-4; a possible D gene is TRBD1 (6 bases). Germline V gene sequence: CDR1 LNHDA, CDR2 SQIVND (reference sequence). This CDR3 spans 15 amino acids. The V end lost 6 bases, the J end lost 6 bases, and 17 bases lay between the germline ends. The CDR3 DNA reads as TGTGCCAGTAGGATTCAGGGGCGAGGGGATGAAAAACTGTTTTTT. Translating it yields CASRIQGRGDEKLFF.

In its sample, this clone was seen a few times. The rearrangement uses TRBV5-1 and TRBJ1-4; D perhaps matches TRBD1 (6 bases). Trimming pared 2 bases from V and 5 bases from J, leaving 10 bases between. Germline CDR1 and CDR2: SGHRS and YFSETQ. The CDR3 has 14 amino acids. The CDR3 sequence is CASSFAGANEKLFF. The CDR3 DNA follows: TGCGCCAGCAGCTTTGCAGGGGCAAATGAAAAACTGTTTTTT. The full variable domain, rest sourced from reference TRBV5-1 and TRBJ1-4, is KAGVTQTPRYLIKTRGQQVTLSCSPISGHRSVSWYQQTPGQGLQFLFEYFSETQRNKGNFPGRFSGRQFSNSRSEMNVSTLELGDSALYLCASSFAGANEKLFFGSGTQLSVL.

V is TRBV2 and J is TRBJ1-1; 8 bases are a match to TRBD1. Per germline, CDR1 SNHLY and CDR2 FYNNEI. Losses at the gene ends were 6 bases for V and 0 bases for J; bases not matched to a gene: 6. This CDR3 has 15 amino acids. This chain's CDR3 is CASSARQGMNTEAFF. CDR3 bases: TGTGCCAGCAGCGCCAGACAGGGGATGAACACTGAAGCTTTCTTT.

This rearrangement joins TRBV7-9 to TRBJ2-2; no definite D call. Trimming took off 2 bases at V and 1 base at J, with 5 bases between the two ends. The CDR3 is 14 amino acids. In germline, CDR1 is SEHNR, CDR2 FQNEAQ (reference sequence). The CDR3 reads CASSLSQNTGELFF. The DNA for the CDR3 is TGTGCCAGCAGCTTATCACAGAACACCGGGGAGCTGTTTTTT. Using reference TRBV7-9 and TRBJ2-2 for the parts outside the CDR3, the full variable domain is DTGVSQNPRHKITKRGQNVTFRCDPISEHNRLYWYRQTLGQGPEFLTYFQNEAQLEKSRLLSDRFSAERPKGSFSTLEIQRTEQGDSAMYLCASSLSQNTGELFFGEGSRLTVL.

The genes are TRBV14 and TRBJ1-2, with D hard to call. This CDR3 region has 14 residues. The germline V and J ends were trimmed by 1 base and 3 bases, with 9 bases remaining between them. From germline, CDR1 is SGHDN and CDR2 FVKESK. CDR3 region: CASSQGQAYYGYTF. The CDR3 DNA is TGTGCCAGCAGCCAAGGCCAGGCCTACTATGGCTACACCTTC.

This clone was detected a few times. The V and J genes are TRBV30 and TRBJ2-7; TRBD1 might be the D (6 bases). The CDR3 length is 15 residues. Germline CDR1 and CDR2: GTSNPN and SVGIG (reference sequence). With 3 bases removed from V and 6 bases from J, the gap between germline ends came to 21 bases. The CDR3 loop is CAWRGPGQISGEQYF. In DNA, the CDR3 is TGTGCCTGGAGGGGACCGGGACAAATTTCTGGCGAGCAGTACTTC.

This chain links TRBV7-2 with TRBJ1-1, with D possibly TRBD1 on 5 matching bases. Germline V gives CDR1 SGHTA, CDR2 FQGNSA. V lost 3 bases and J 4 bases, leaving 12 bases between the germline ends. This CDR3 has 14 amino acids. This CDR3 reads CASSLVRGSTEAFF. CDR3 DNA sequence: TGTGCCAGCAGCTTGGTTCGGGGGTCCACTGAAGCTTTCTTT.

The chain has TRBV5-5 and TRBJ1-2; TRBD1 matches 8 bases. Trimming cost V 0 bases and J 7 bases; bases outside gene matches: 8. CDR1 is SGHKS and CDR2 is YYEKEE in the germline V gene (reference sequence). CDR3 length equals 15 residues. CDR3: CASSLAWQGARGYTF. CDR3 nucleotides: TGTGCCAGCAGCTTGGCCTGGCAGGGGGCGCGTGGCTACACCTTC.

CDR3 region: CASSQDRDRVYNEQFF. The CDR3, as DNA: TGCGCCAGCAGCCAAGATCGGGACAGGGTCTACAATGAGCAGTTCTTC. This chain links TRBV4-1 with TRBJ2-1; TRBD1 matches at 9 bases. V lost 0 bases, J lost 3 bases, and 3 bases stayed unmatched. The CDR3 is 16 residues long. Germline V lookup: CDR1 MGHRA, CDR2 YSYEKL.

This clone has a single count. The chain recombines TRBV5-6 with TRBJ2-1; no clear D. Per the germline V gene, CDR1 is SGHDT and CDR2 is YYEEEE. The CDR3 contains 14 residues. V lost 4 bases and J 8 bases, leaving 16 bases between the germline ends. The DNA for the CDR3 is TGTGCCAGCAGCCCTGCGCTAGAGAGTGATGAGCAGTTCTTC. Its protein product is CASSPALESDEQFF.

This clone was detected a few times. The chain recombines TRBV10-1 with TRBJ2-5; D is unresolved. This CDR3 has 16 residues. V lost 4 bases and J lost 1, with 16 bases in between. CDR1 is WNHNN, CDR2 SYGVQD, per germline (reference sequence). CDR3 nucleotide sequence: TGCGCCAGCAGTGCCCAGGTGGCAGGTGGCCAAGAGACCCAGTACTTC. Encoded protein: CASSAQVAGGQETQYF.

V usage is TRBV29-1 and J usage is TRBJ1-5, with D perhaps matching TRBD1 (6 bases). Trimming pared 7 bases from V and 9 bases from J, leaving 16 bases between. The CDR3 is 12 amino acids. Per the germline V gene, CDR1 is SQVTM and CDR2 is ANQGSEA. The CDR3 DNA reads TGCAGCGCCAAACAGGGCACGGGGCCCCAGCATTTT. This codes for CSAKQGTGPQHF.

The table lists this clone with a count of one. The chain uses TRBV7-9 and TRBJ1-5; D might be TRBD1 (6 bases). CDR3 length: 15 residues. V shed 11 bases and J shed 2 bases, with 19 bases lying between them. The germline V gene has CDR1 SEHNR and CDR2 FQNEAQ (reference sequence). CDR3 coding DNA: TGTGCCGTCGTCAGGGGTTCTTCGGGCAATCAGCCCCAGCATTTT. Amino acids: CAVVRGSSGNQPQHF.

This chain links TRBV19 with TRBJ1-1; D is possibly TRBD1 (5 bases). Germline CDR1 is LNHDA and CDR2 is SQIVND (reference sequence). Deletions cut 8 bases from V and 5 bases from J, with 12 bases between. There are 12 residues in the CDR3. The CDR3: CASSFRGTEAFF. Written as DNA, the CDR3 is TGTGCCAGTTCTTTCCGGGGGACTGAAGCTTTCTTT.